Below, 17 T cell receptor beta chains from the same sample are listed, as sequenced in a study of cytomegalovirus exposure and HLA in healthy donors. Primers: 60 Vbeta forward and 13 Jbeta reverse. Only in-frame clones appear in the TCRdb table, and some are missing; sequencing was by immunoSEQ multiplex PCR. The sample holds around 150,000 clones, approximately 85% seen once. Sequencing was carried out using PBMCs. Receptor source: a man younger than 35 in good health and CMV-seropositive.

The count of this clone is one. The V and J genes are TRBV6-5 and TRBJ1-2; D may be TRBD1 (5 bases). The CDR3 runs to 15 residues. V dropped 6 bases and J dropped 5 bases, with 19 bases sitting between them. The V gene's germline CDR1 is MNHEY and CDR2 SVGAGI. CDR3: CASRRNSGAEYGYTF. DNA of the CDR3: TGTGCCAGCAGACGGAACAGCGGGGCCGAGTATGGCTACACCTTC.

The sample holds a few counts of this clone. The rearrangement joins TRBV28 to TRBJ1-1, with D possibly being TRBD1 (6 bases). The germline V gene encodes CDR1 MDHEN and CDR2 SYDVKM. The CDR3 loop spans 14 amino acids. Trimming took 6 bases from V and 1 from J, leaving 12 bases between them. In nucleotides, the CDR3 is TGTGCCAGCAGGCCACAGGACAGGAACACTGAAGCTTTCTTT. Its translation is CASRPQDRNTEAFF.

The V gene is TRBV13, the J gene TRBJ2-5; TRBD2 aligns across 14 bases. The V gene end was trimmed by 7 bases and the J gene end by 7 bases; junction bases not matched to a gene: 17. Germline CDR1 PRHDT, CDR2 FYEKMQ (reference sequence). The CDR3 contains 18 residues. CDR3 DNA sequence: TGTGCCAGCAACCTCTACGGACTAGCGGGGGGAACCACTCGGACCCAGTACTTC. Translated, it gives CASNLYGLAGGTTRTQYF.

The chain links TRBV7-2 to TRBJ2-5; 7 positions match TRBD2. The V and J ends lost 3 bases and 5 bases, in that order; junction bases with no gene match: 9. Per germline, CDR1 SGHTA and CDR2 FQGNSA. The CDR3 length is 15 residues. CDR3 protein: CASSFVISGHETQYF. The CDR3, as DNA: TGTGCCAGCAGCTTCGTCATTAGCGGGCACGAGACCCAGTACTTC.

The sample holds a few counts of this clone. The chain has TRBV5-1 and TRBJ2-3, with 10 bases aligning to TRBD2. CDR3 length equals 16 residues. The V gene end was trimmed by 0 bases and the J gene end by 2 bases; junction bases not matched to a gene: 3. Per the germline V gene, CDR1 is SGHRS and CDR2 is YFSETQ. The CDR3 loop reads CASSLEAGGITDTQYF. In nucleotides, the CDR3 is TGCGCCAGCAGCTTGGAAGCGGGGGGGATCACAGATACGCAGTATTTT.

The CDR3 sequence is CASSPQGADGYTF. The CDR3 nucleotides are TGTGCCAGCAGTCCACAGGGGGCCGATGGCTACACCTTC. The V call is TRBV7-9, the J call TRBJ1-2; TRBD1 aligns across 9 bases. J was trimmed by 6 bases and V by 6 bases; bases with no gene match: 5. CDR1 and CDR2 (germline): SEHNR, FQNEAQ (reference sequence). This CDR3 has 13 amino acids.

The CDR3 DNA reads as TGTGCCAGCAGCCCCCGCGACACGGCGAACACTGAAGCTTTCTTT. Protein sequence: CASSPRDTANTEAFF. V and J are TRBV7-9 and TRBJ1-1; unclear D gene. Germline CDR1 and CDR2: SEHNR and FQNEAQ (reference sequence). This CDR3 comprises 15 residues. V dropped 5 bases and J dropped 1 base, with 14 bases sitting between them.

With respect to this clone: A junction boundary mismatches the germline segment, possibly from a read error. The chain carries TRBV7-7 and TRBJ2-3; D remains unclear. Germline V gene data show CDR1 as SSHAT and CDR2 as FNYEAQ (reference sequence). This CDR3 has 13 residues. Here the CDR3 DNA reads TGTGCTAGCAGCTTAAGCCCCTCCGATACGCAGTATTTT. It translates to CASSLSPSDTQYF.

The chain combines TRBV5-1 with TRBJ2-7; D gene ambiguous. Germline V gene data show CDR1 as SGHRS and CDR2 as YFSETQ. The V and J ends lost 4 bases and 3 bases respectively, with 14 bases between them. The CDR3 extends over 14 amino acids. CDR3 nucleotide sequence: TGCGCCAGCAGCCCCCTTGAAGCTTTCTACGAGCAGTACTTC. This codes for CASSPLEAFYEQYF.

This clone was recorded a few times. This chain joins TRBV4-3 and TRBJ2-2; 8 bases map to TRBD2. The CDR3 loop spans 16 amino acids. Germline V gene data show CDR1 as LGHNA and CDR2 as YSLEER. The junction had 6 bases not matched to a gene; V was cut back by 0 bases and J by 6 bases. This CDR3 is CASSQDRGGPPGELFF. CDR3 DNA sequence: TGCGCCAGCAGCCAAGATCGGGGGGGCCCACCCGGGGAGCTGTTTTTT.

V usage is TRBV4-1 and J usage is TRBJ1-4, with a weak D call TRBD1 (6 bases). The V end was cut by 6 bases, the J end by 6 bases, with 11 bases between. The germline CDR1 and CDR2 sequences are MGHRA and YSYEKL. CDR3 size: 13 residues. The CDR3 sequence: CASRRGLDEKLFF. The CDR3 DNA follows: TGCGCCAGCAGAAGGGGGTTGGATGAAAAACTGTTTTTT.

This clone has just a few counts. This chain joins TRBV29-1 and TRBJ2-3, with TRBD1 as a possible D gene (5 bases). The CDR3 covers 15 residues. Germline V gene data show CDR1 as SQVTM and CDR2 as ANQGSEA. Trimming stripped 5 bases from V and 2 bases from J, with 17 bases between. The CDR3 here is CSVTAGHGDTDTQYF. The CDR3 DNA reads as TGCAGCGTTACGGCCGGACATGGAGACACAGATACGCAGTATTTT.

The chain recombines TRBV15 with TRBJ2-3; tentative D call: TRBD2 (6 bases). Deletions cut 3 bases from V and 4 bases from J, with 8 bases between. The CDR3 is made up of 13 amino acids. Germline CDR1 LNHNV, CDR2 YYDKDF (reference sequence). The CDR3 region has the DNA TGTGCCACCAGCAGGGAGGGTGCAGATACGCAGTATTTT. Translating it yields CATSREGADTQYF.

V usage is TRBV4-1 and J usage is TRBJ2-7, with D possibly TRBD1 on 5 matching bases. Trimming pared 1 base from V and 3 bases from J, leaving 16 bases between. CDR1 is MGHRA, CDR2 YSYEKL, per germline. CDR3 size: 16 residues. CDR3 sequence (DNA): TGCGCCAGCAGCCAAGCCGCAGGGCAGATAGTCTACGAGCAGTACTTC. It yields the protein CASSQAAGQIVYEQYF.

The rearrangement joins TRBV15 to TRBJ2-5; TRBD2 matches at 9 bases. Germline V gene data show CDR1 as LNHNV and CDR2 as YYDKDF (reference sequence). Trimming removed 1 base from V and 0 bases from J; junction bases left unmatched: 9. This CDR3 has 18 amino acids. The CDR3 sequence: CATSRGGNSGGDQETQYF. Here the CDR3 DNA reads TGTGCCACCAGCAGAGGAGGTAATAGCGGGGGAGACCAAGAGACCCAGTACTTC.

This rearrangement joins TRBV19 to TRBJ2-4; no clear D. Between the trimmed V and J ends, which lost 5 bases and 7 bases, there was a span of 15 bases. CDR1 is LNHDA, CDR2 SQIVND, per germline (reference sequence). The CDR3 sequence is 14 residues long. In DNA form, the CDR3 reads TGTGCCAGTAGTCAGTTCCTTTTCCAGAACATTCAGTACTTC. It encodes CASSQFLFQNIQYF.

V usage is TRBV5-5 and J usage is TRBJ2-1; 14 bases line up with TRBD2. Germline V CDR1 and CDR2: SGHKS, YYEKEE (reference sequence). The CDR3 is 17 residues long. V dropped 3 bases and J dropped 9; count of bases not matched to a gene: 11. Here the CDR3 reads CASSSTSGGARGAEQFF. CDR3 in DNA: TGTGCCAGCAGCTCGACTAGCGGGGGGGCCCGGGGCGCTGAGCAGTTCTTC.